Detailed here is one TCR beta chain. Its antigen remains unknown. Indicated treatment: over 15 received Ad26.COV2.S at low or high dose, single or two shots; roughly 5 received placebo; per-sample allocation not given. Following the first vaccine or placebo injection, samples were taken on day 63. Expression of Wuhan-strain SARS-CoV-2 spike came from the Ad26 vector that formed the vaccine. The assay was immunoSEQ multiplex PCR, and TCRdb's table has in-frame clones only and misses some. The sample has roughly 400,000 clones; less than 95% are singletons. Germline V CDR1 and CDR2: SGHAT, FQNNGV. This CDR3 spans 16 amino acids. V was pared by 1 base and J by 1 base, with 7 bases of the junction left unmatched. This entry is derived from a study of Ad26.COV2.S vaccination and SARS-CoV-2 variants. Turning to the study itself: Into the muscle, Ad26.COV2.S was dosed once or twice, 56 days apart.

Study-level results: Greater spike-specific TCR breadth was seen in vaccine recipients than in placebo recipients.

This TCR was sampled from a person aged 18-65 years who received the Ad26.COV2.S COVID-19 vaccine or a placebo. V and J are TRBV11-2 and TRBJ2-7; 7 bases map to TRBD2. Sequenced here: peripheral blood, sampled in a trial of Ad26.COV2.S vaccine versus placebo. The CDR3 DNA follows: TGTGCCAGCAGCTTAGGTACAGCGGGACCTTCCTACGAGCAGTACTTC. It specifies CASSLGTAGPSYEQYF.